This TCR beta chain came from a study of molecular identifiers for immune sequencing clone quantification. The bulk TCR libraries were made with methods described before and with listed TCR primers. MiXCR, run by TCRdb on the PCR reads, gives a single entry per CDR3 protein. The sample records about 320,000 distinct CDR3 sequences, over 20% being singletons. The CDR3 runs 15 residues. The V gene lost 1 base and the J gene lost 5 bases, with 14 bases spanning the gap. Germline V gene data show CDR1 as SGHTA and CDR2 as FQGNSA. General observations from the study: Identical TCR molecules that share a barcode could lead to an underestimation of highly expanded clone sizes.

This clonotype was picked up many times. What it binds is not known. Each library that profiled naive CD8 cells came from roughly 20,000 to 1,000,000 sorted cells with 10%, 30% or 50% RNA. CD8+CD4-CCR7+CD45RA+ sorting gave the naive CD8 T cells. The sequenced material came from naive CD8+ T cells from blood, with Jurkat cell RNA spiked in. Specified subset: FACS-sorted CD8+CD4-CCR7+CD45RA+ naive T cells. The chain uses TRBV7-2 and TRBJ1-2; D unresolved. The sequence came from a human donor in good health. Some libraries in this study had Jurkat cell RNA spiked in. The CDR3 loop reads CASSLDPDAWYGYTF. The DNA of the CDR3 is TGTGCCAGCAGCTTAGACCCGGACGCCTGGTATGGCTACACCTTC.